This T cell receptor beta chain derives from a study of blood T cell repertoires in COVID-19. Study as a whole: The study drew acute and convalescent COVID-19 samples from the United States, Italy and Spain.

Enrolled through a virtual design, the participants were between about 18 and 100 years of age and came from 24 US areas. Participants had their cohort set by participant-reported clinical history. Authors' analysis steps: By means of reference gene primer amplification, nucleated cell counts were estimated. Sequenced by immunoSEQ multiplex PCR; TCRdb stores in-frame clones only, minus some. V and J calls and clone size follow that table, whereas D and trimming were derived from the DNA. This table holds 250,000 or so clones, roughly 87% found once. The CDR3 is 16 amino acids. The V gene's germline CDR1 is SGHDT and CDR2 YYEEEE. V lost 7 bases and J lost 3; bases outside the gene matches: 11.

The sequenced sample was PBMCs or T cells enriched from blood (not recorded which). This chain joins TRBV5-6 and TRBJ1-3; 9 bases agree with TRBD1. This receptor was taken from a woman under 40 with acute COVID-19. CDR3 sequence: CASELQTGGYGNTIYF. CDR3 nucleotides: TGTGCCAGCGAGCTCCAGACAGGGGGATATGGAAACACCATATATTTT. The whole variable domain, remainder taken from reference TRBV5-6 and TRBJ1-3, is DAGVTQSPTHLIKTRGQQVTLRCSPKSGHDTVSWYQQALGQGPQFIFQYYEEEERQRGNFPDRFSGHQFPNYSSELNVNALLLGDSALYLCASELQTGGYGNTIYFGEGSWLTVV.